The 30 T cell receptor beta chains below were found in one sample sequenced in a study of T cells after yellow fever vaccination. MiXCR was run by TCRdb on the 5' RACE reads, yielding one entry per CDR3 protein. This sample has 60,000 to 75,000 distinct CDR3 sequences, with 6.5% found just once. The sample consisted of CD8+ T cells sorted from PBMCs, taken around 45 days after the first yellow fever vaccination. These receptors all stem from a man between 18 and 29 years old who received the YFV17D yellow fever vaccine.

This clonotype was seen repeatedly, ten times or more. The rearrangement uses TRBV5-1 and TRBJ1-1; perhaps TRBD1 as D (5 bases). Germline loops: CDR1 SGHRS, CDR2 YFSETQ. Deletions cut 2 bases from V and 5 bases from J, with 13 bases between. The CDR3 extends over 14 amino acids. CDR3: CASSFRSKGTEAFF. The CDR3 DNA sequence: TGCGCCAGCAGCTTCCGGTCGAAGGGGACTGAAGCTTTCTTT.

This clonotype came up many times. The gene calls are TRBV7-9 and TRBJ1-4; 8 nucleotides agree with TRBD1. Germline V gene data show CDR1 as SEHNR and CDR2 as FQNEAQ (reference sequence). The CDR3 extends over 15 amino acids. The junction had 2 bases not matched to a gene; V was cut back by 3 bases and J by 2 bases. The CDR3 DNA is TGTGCCAGCAGCTTGCGGACAGGGACTAATGAAAAACTGTTTTTT. Protein product: CASSLRTGTNEKLFF.

This clonotype was detected many times. This chain links TRBV29-1 with TRBJ2-7; a possible D gene is TRBD1 (6 bases). Germline CDR1 is SQVTM and CDR2 is ANQGSEA. V lost 4 bases and J lost 6, with 10 bases in between. The CDR3 is 11 amino acids. CDR3 protein: CSVGGLSEQYF. The CDR3 region has the DNA TGCAGCGTTGGGGGGCTTAGCGAGCAGTACTTC.

In its sample, this clonotype was seen a few times. This rearrangement joins TRBV9 to TRBJ1-4, with D maybe TRBD1 (6 bases). V was cut by 4 bases and J by 8 bases, with 18 bases left in between. Germline assignment: CDR1 SGDLS and CDR2 YYNGEE. This CDR3 comprises 15 residues. The CDR3 nucleotides read TGTGCCAGCAGCACCGGGGACACGTTGGCCGAAAAACTGTTTTTT. It translates to CASSTGDTLAEKLFF.

This clonotype has at least ten counts. The V and J genes are TRBV6-5 and TRBJ1-1, with 9 nucleotides matching TRBD1. The CDR3 length is 15 residues. J was trimmed by 5 bases and V by 5 bases; bases with no gene match: 9. Germline lookup yields CDR1 MNHEY and CDR2 SVGAGI. DNA for the CDR3: TGTGCCAGCAGTCTATCACAGGGGGCAGGAACTGAAGCTTTCTTT. Translating it yields CASSLSQGAGTEAFF.

This clonotype was detected many times. This chain uses TRBV16 with TRBJ1-5; D gene uncertain. The CDR3 length is 17 residues. The germline V gene has CDR1 KGHSY and CDR2 FQNENV. Trimming shortened V by 3 bases and J by 0 bases, and 15 bases separated the two germline ends. This CDR3 reads CASSHNGGEYSNQPQHF. The CDR3 DNA is TGTGCCAGCAGCCACAACGGCGGGGAATATAGCAATCAGCCCCAGCATTTT.

This clonotype was seen at least ten times. The chain is built from TRBV9 and TRBJ1-1, with D maybe TRBD1 (6 bases). The CDR3 has 13 amino acids. Trimming left V 4 bases short and J 6 bases short, with 13 bases between. Germline-derived CDR1 and CDR2 are SGDLS and YYNGEE. CDR3 DNA sequence: TGTGCCAGCAGCAAAGGGGGGGGCCCTGAAGCTTTCTTT. It translates to CASSKGGGPEAFF. Drawing the rest from reference TRBV9 and TRBJ1-1, the complete variable domain is DSGVTQTPKHLITATGQRVTLRCSPRSGDLSVYWYQQSLDQGLQFLIQYYNGEERAKGNILERFSAQQFPDLHSELNLSSLELGDSALYFCASSKGGGPEAFFGQGTRLTVV.

This clonotype showed up many times. CDR3 bases: TGTGCCAGCAGTTCTCGGGATACGCAGTATTTT. This translates into CASSSRDTQYF. The chain uses TRBV27 and TRBJ2-3; D is undetermined. CDR1 and CDR2 (germline): MNHEY, SMNVEV (reference sequence). CDR3 length equals 11 residues. The germline V and J ends were trimmed by 4 bases and 6 bases, with 5 bases remaining between them.

This clonotype was found many times. The J gene is TRBJ1-1, the V gene TRBV6-6, with TRBD1 identical over 8 bases. The CDR3 totals 13 residues. Germline V gene sequence: CDR1 MNHNY, CDR2 SVGAGI (reference sequence). V shed 4 bases, J shed 7 bases, and the junction held 5 bases outside the gene matches. CDR3 coding DNA: TGTGCCAGCAGTTCGACAGGGGCCCTTGAAGCTTTCTTT. It encodes CASSSTGALEAFF.

CDR3 amino acids: CASSLFAGETQYF. CDR3 in DNA: TGTGCCAGCAGCTTATTTGCCGGGGAGACCCAGTACTTC. The chain is built from TRBV11-2 and TRBJ2-5; D is undetermined. From germline, CDR1 is SGHAT and CDR2 FQNNGV. Deletions cut 2 bases from V and 5 bases from J, with 9 bases between. The CDR3 runs 13 residues.

There are a few counts of this clonotype. The chain employs TRBV12-5 and TRBJ2-5; D possibly corresponds to TRBD2 (5 bases). The CDR3 extends over 13 amino acids. Germline CDR1 LGHNT, CDR2 FRNRAP. V dropped 9 bases and J dropped 2 bases, with 13 bases sitting between them. The CDR3 nucleotides read TGTGCTAGCGGGGTTGCACTTCAAGAGACCCAGTACTTC. It specifies CASGVALQETQYF. The variable domain in full, completed from reference TRBV12-5 and TRBJ2-5, reads DARVTQTPRHKVTEMGQEVTMRCQPILGHNTVFWYRQTMMQGLELLAYFRNRAPLDDSGMPKDRFSAEMPDATLATLKIQPSEPRDSAVYFCASGVALQETQYFGPGTRLLVL.

There are a few counts of this clonotype. V gene TRBV9 combines with J gene TRBJ1-4; perhaps TRBD1 as D (5 bases). CDR3 length: 15 amino acids. Germline values: CDR1 SGDLS, CDR2 YYNGEE. The V and J ends lost 2 bases and 3 bases respectively, with 11 bases between them. CDR3 sequence reads: CASSVVGGANEKLFF. Here the CDR3 DNA reads TGTGCCAGCAGCGTTGTTGGGGGGGCTAATGAAAAACTGTTTTTT. Drawing the rest from reference TRBV9 and TRBJ1-4, the complete variable domain is DSGVTQTPKHLITATGQRVTLRCSPRSGDLSVYWYQQSLDQGLQFLIQYYNGEERAKGNILERFSAQQFPDLHSELNLSSLELGDSALYFCASSVVGGANEKLFFGSGTQLSVL.

This clonotype was recorded many times. The J gene is TRBJ1-1, the V gene TRBV4-2; a weak D match, TRBD1 (6 bases). CDR1 is LGHNA and CDR2 is YNFKEQ in the germline V gene. V gave up 4 bases and J gave up 0 bases, with 12 bases separating them. The CDR3 length is 15 residues. The CDR3 DNA reads as TGTGCCAGCAGCCCCTCGGGGGGCGTGAACACTGAAGCTTTCTTT. Amino acid sequence: CASSPSGGVNTEAFF.

Many counts were recorded for this clonotype. The chain carries TRBV10-3 and TRBJ2-3, with 12 positions matching TRBD2. Germline V gene sequence: CDR1 ENHRY, CDR2 SYGVKD. This CDR3 has 19 amino acids. V dropped 5 bases and J dropped 0; count of bases not matched to a gene: 12. CDR3 DNA sequence: TGTGCCATCAGTCCCACTAGCGGGGGGACCAAATGGAGCACAGATACGCAGTATTTT. This sequence encodes CAISPTSGGTKWSTDTQYF.

This clonotype was recorded at least ten times. The chain combines TRBV7-9 with TRBJ2-2; possibly TRBD2 for D (5 bases). Trimming cost V 5 bases and J 3 bases, with 10 bases left between them. Germline V lookup: CDR1 SEHNR, CDR2 FQNEAQ (reference sequence). This CDR3 has 14 residues. This CDR3 is CASSAGVYTGELFF. The CDR3 DNA reads as TGTGCCAGCAGCGCGGGTGTTTACACCGGGGAGCTGTTTTTT.

The chain combines TRBV27 with TRBJ1-2; 10 bases line up with TRBD1. This CDR3 has 15 amino acids. V shed 6 bases and J 4 bases; nucleotides not matched to a gene: 8. Germline V gene lookup returns CDR1 MNHEY and CDR2 SMNVEV (reference sequence). The CDR3 is CASRPPGTGVYGYTF. CDR3 DNA: TGTGCCAGCAGGCCTCCCGGGACAGGGGTCTATGGCTACACCTTC.

This clonotype was counted a few times. The V and J genes are TRBV3-1 and TRBJ2-1; D gene uncertain. Germline-derived CDR1 and CDR2 are LGHDT and YNNKEL (reference sequence). Trimming took off 0 bases at V and 0 bases at J, with 15 bases between the two ends. This CDR3 has 18 amino acids. In nucleotides, the CDR3 is TGTGCCAGCAGCCAAGATTCGAAGTGGGCGGCCTCCTACAATGAGCAGTTCTTC. Translation: CASSQDSKWAASYNEQFF.

This clonotype was observed a few times. The CDR3 coding sequence is TGTGCCAGCAGCTTGGTTAGGGGTCCCCACGAGCAGTACTTC. Protein sequence: CASSLVRGPHEQYF. The chain uses TRBV7-9 and TRBJ2-7, with TRBD1 as a possible D gene (5 bases). This CDR3 spans 14 amino acids. In germline, CDR1 is SEHNR, CDR2 FQNEAQ (reference sequence). Deletions cut 3 bases from V and 5 bases from J, with 14 bases between.

Ten or more counts support this clonotype. The chain has TRBV21-1 and TRBJ1-2. TRBV21-1 is noted as a pseudogene. This CDR3 has 10 amino acids. The CDR3 spells CASIRHGYTF. The CDR3 DNA is TGTGCCAGCATCCGTCATGGCTACACCTTC.

The chain has TRBV20-1 and TRBJ1-2; tentatively, D is TRBD1 (6 bases). The V end lost 4 bases, the J end lost 6 bases, and 12 bases lay between the germline ends. Germline V gene lookup returns CDR1 DFQATT and CDR2 SNEGSKA (reference sequence). The CDR3 runs to 12 residues. DNA for the CDR3: TGCAGTGCTAATGGGGGGGCGGATGGCTACACCTTC. As protein: CSANGGADGYTF.

The sample holds a few counts of this clonotype. The chain joins TRBV6-5 to TRBJ1-2; D unclear. This CDR3 region has 14 residues. Between the trimmed V and J ends, which lost 2 bases and 2 bases, there was a span of 9 bases. Germline lookup yields CDR1 MNHEY and CDR2 SVGAGI. This CDR3 is CASSYNPVNYGYTF. CDR3 nucleotides: TGTGCCAGCAGTTACAATCCGGTAAACTATGGCTACACCTTC.

This clonotype was seen many times. V is TRBV19 and J is TRBJ2-5; possible D gene TRBD1, 5 bases. Germline V gene sequence: CDR1 LNHDA, CDR2 SQIVND (reference sequence). This CDR3 is built from 14 residues. V was trimmed by 6 bases and J by 1 base, leaving 12 bases between them. Written as DNA, the CDR3 is TGTGCCAGTAGAGTAACAGGATTCCAAGAGACCCAGTACTTC. As protein: CASRVTGFQETQYF.

This clonotype was seen at least ten times. The chain carries TRBV3-1 and TRBJ2-1, with 8 bases matching TRBD1. The CDR3 is 15 amino acids. Germline values: CDR1 LGHDT, CDR2 YNNKEL (reference sequence). V lost 2 bases and J lost 4; bases outside the gene matches: 4. CDR3 sequence reads: CASSQTGGPYNEQFF. The CDR3 region has the DNA TGTGCCAGCAGCCAAACAGGGGGGCCATACAATGAGCAGTTCTTC.

This chain joins TRBV4-2 and TRBJ2-5; D perhaps matches TRBD1 (6 bases). The CDR3 runs to 16 residues. The germline CDR1 and CDR2 sequences are LGHNA and YNFKEQ. The V gene lost 0 bases and the J gene lost 4 bases, with 15 bases spanning the gap. The CDR3 here is CASSQDPLGAGETQYF. CDR3 DNA sequence: TGTGCCAGCAGCCAAGATCCTTTGGGGGCCGGAGAGACCCAGTACTTC.

In this sample, this clonotype turned up many times. The V and J genes are TRBV6-6 and TRBJ1-1; no definite D call. Trimming took 4 bases from V and 1 from J, leaving 7 bases between them. This CDR3 spans 13 amino acids. Looked up from germline, CDR1 is MNHNY and CDR2 is SVGAGI (reference sequence). The CDR3 loop reads CASSSAENTEAFF. The CDR3 nucleotides are TGTGCCAGCAGTTCGGCAGAGAACACTGAAGCTTTCTTT.

This clonotype came up a few times. This chain connects TRBV4-1 to TRBJ1-2; D is unclear. The CDR3 is made up of 13 amino acids. The germline V gene has CDR1 MGHRA and CDR2 YSYEKL. Deletions cut 0 bases from V and 1 base from J, with 3 bases between. The CDR3 region has the DNA TGCGCCAGCAGCCAAGATATTAACTATGGCTACACCTTC. Protein product: CASSQDINYGYTF.

The genes are TRBV20-1 and TRBJ1-2; D is unresolved. The CDR3 contains 14 residues. The V and J ends lost 3 bases and 0 bases respectively, with 11 bases between them. Per the germline V gene, CDR1 is DFQATT and CDR2 is SNEGSKA (reference sequence). CDR3 protein: CSASASLANYGYTF. For the CDR3, the DNA is TGCAGTGCTAGTGCCAGCTTAGCTAACTATGGCTACACCTTC.

The chain recombines TRBV7-9 with TRBJ2-3; no clear D gene. Germline assignment: CDR1 SEHNR and CDR2 FQNEAQ (reference sequence). V was pared by 4 bases and J by 4 bases, with 6 bases between. The CDR3 covers 12 residues. The CDR3 DNA is TGTGCCAGCAGCTCCACTGCAGATACGCAGTATTTT. This encodes CASSSTADTQYF. Full variable domain (rest looked up from reference TRBV7-9 and TRBJ2-3): DTGVSQNPRHKITKRGQNVTFRCDPISEHNRLYWYRQTLGQGPEFLTYFQNEAQLEKSRLLSDRFSAERPKGSFSTLEIQRTEQGDSAMYLCASSSTADTQYFGPGTRLTVL.

This clonotype was found many times. V is TRBV15 and J is TRBJ2-5, with D possibly being TRBD2 (5 bases). V gave up 2 bases and J gave up 5 bases, with 9 bases separating them. The CDR3 is 13 amino acids. Germline values: CDR1 LNHNV, CDR2 YYDKDF (reference sequence). The CDR3 spells CATSRIAYETQYF. CDR3 DNA sequence: TGTGCCACCAGCAGAATAGCGTACGAGACCCAGTACTTC.

This clonotype was detected only once. A much larger clonotype is one base distant, so this may be a read error. The J gene is TRBJ2-2, the V gene TRBV9, with 7 bases lining up with TRBD1. Germline CDR1 reads SGDLS; CDR2 reads YYNGEE. CDR3 length: 17 residues. After removal of 3 bases from V and 5 bases from J, the junction contained 13 bases not matched to a gene. The CDR3 here is CASSAYNRGPDTGELFF. CDR3 DNA: TGTGCCAGCAGCGCATACAACAGGGGCCCCGATACCGGGGAGCTGTTTTTT.